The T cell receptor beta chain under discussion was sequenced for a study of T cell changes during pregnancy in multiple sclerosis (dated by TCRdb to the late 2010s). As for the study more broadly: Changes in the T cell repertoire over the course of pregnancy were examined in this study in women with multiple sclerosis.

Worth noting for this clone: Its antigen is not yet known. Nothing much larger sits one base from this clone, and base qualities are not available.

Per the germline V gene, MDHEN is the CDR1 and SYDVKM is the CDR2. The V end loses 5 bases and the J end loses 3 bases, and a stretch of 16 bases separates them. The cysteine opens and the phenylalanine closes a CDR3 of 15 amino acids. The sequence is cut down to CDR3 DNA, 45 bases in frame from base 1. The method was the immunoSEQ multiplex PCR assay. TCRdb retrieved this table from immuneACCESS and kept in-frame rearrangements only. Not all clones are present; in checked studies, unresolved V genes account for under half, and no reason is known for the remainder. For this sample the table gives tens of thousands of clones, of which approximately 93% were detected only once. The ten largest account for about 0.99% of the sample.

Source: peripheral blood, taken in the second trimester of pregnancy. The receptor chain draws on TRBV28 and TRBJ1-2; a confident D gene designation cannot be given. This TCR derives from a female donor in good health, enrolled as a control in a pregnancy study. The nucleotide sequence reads TGTGCCAGCAGTGGCGCGGCCGGGAGTTACTATGGCTACACCTTC. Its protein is CASSGAAGSYYGYTF.